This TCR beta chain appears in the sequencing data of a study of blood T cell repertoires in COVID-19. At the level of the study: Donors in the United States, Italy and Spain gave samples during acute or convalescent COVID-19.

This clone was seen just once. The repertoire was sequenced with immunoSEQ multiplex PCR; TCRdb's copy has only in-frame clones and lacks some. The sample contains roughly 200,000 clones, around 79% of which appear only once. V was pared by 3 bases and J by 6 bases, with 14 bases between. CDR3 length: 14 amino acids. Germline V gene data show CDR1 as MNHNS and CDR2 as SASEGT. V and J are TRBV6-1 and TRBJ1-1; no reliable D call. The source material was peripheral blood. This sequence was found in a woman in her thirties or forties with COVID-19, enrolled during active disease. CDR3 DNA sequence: TGTGCCAGCAGTGATGTCCTAATTTCTGCTGAAGCTTTCTTT. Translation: CASSDVLISAEAFF.